This is a list of T cell receptor beta chains from one sample in a study of blood T cells in healthy people across ages. In TCRdb, the 5' RACE reads were re-called with MiXCR into one record per CDR3 protein. This sample yields 1,500,000 or so distinct CDR3 sequences, of which roughly two fifths are seen a single time; about 3.8% belongs to the top ten. Material for sequencing was blood. Receptors were obtained from a woman in her late teens or twenties in good health. The CDR3 runs from the conserved cysteine through the conserved F or W. Fields, in order: V gene, clone size, J gene, D gene, CDR3 length, CDR3 protein, CDR3 DNA. D genes are given only for firm matches. Only part of the rows carry a size: once, few, many, or a class if the clone is expanded.

TRBV27	NA	TRBJ1-6	NA	13	CASSFQGNSPLHF	TGTGCCAGCAGTTTTCAGGGGAATTCACCCCTCCACTTT
TRBV6-5	NA	TRBJ2-7	TRBD2	16	CASSSRTSGSGNEQYF	TGTGCCAGCAGTTCCCGGACTAGCGGGAGCGGTAATGAGCAGTACTTC
TRBV29-1	NA	TRBJ2-3	NA	12	CSVDGPSGTQYF	TGCAGCGTCGACGGGCCCTCGGGGACGCAGTATTTT
TRBV7-6	NA	TRBJ1-1	NA	16	CASSLSWGSWDTEAFF	TGTGCCAGCAGCTTATCCTGGGGGTCGTGGGACACTGAAGCTTTCTTT
TRBV25-1	few	TRBJ2-1	TRBD2	14	CASSERIAGGIQFF	TGTGCCAGCAGTGAGAGAATAGCGGGGGGTATCCAGTTCTTC
TRBV9	NA	TRBJ2-5	TRBD2	13	CASSAGTIRTQYF	TGTGCCAGCAGCGCCGGGACTATTAGGACCCAGTACTTC
TRBV7-3	many	TRBJ2-1	TRBD1	16	CASSFQGGNSYNEQFF	TGTGCCAGCAGTTTCCAAGGGGGCAACTCCTACAATGAGCAGTTCTTC
TRBV11-2	NA	TRBJ2-2	TRBD2	17	CASSLDLTSGRTGELFF	TGTGCCAGCAGCTTAGATCTAACTAGCGGGAGGACCGGGGAGCTGTTTTTT
TRBV9	NA	TRBJ2-1	NA	15	CVSSVRLGSYNEQFF	TGTGTCAGCAGCGTCCGACTAGGATCCTACAATGAGCAGTTCTTC
TRBV20-1	few	TRBJ2-7	NA	13	CSARRPGIYEQYF	TGCAGTGCTAGAAGGCCAGGGATCTACGAGCAGTACTTC
TRBV27	few	TRBJ2-2	NA	14	CASSYSTNTGELFF	TGTGCCAGCAGTTACAGCACGAACACCGGGGAGCTGTTTTTT
TRBV11-3	NA	TRBJ2-2	NA	15	CASSHRGGDTGELFF	TGTGCCAGCAGTCACAGGGGAGGGGACACCGGGGAGCTGTTTTTT
TRBV4-3	few	TRBJ2-3	TRBD2	16	CASSQETSGTSDTQYF	TGCGCCAGCAGCCAGGAGACTAGCGGGACGTCAGATACGCAGTATTTT
TRBV6-6	NA	TRBJ2-3	NA	17	CASSYNLKEPRTDTQYF	TGTGCCAGCAGTTACAATCTTAAGGAGCCCCGCACAGATACGCAGTATTTT
TRBV4-3	NA	TRBJ2-7	NA	15	CASSRDGLGVYEQYF	TGCGCCAGCAGCAGGGACGGCTTAGGAGTCTACGAGCAGTACTTC
TRBV10-3	NA	TRBJ2-3	NA	15	CAITPDGLGTDTQYF	TGTGCCATCACCCCAGACGGCCTAGGCACAGATACGCAGTATTTT
TRBV20-1	many	TRBJ1-2	NA	12	CSARDSPGGYTF	TGCAGTGCTAGAGACTCACCCGGTGGCTACACCTTC
TRBV20-1	NA	TRBJ2-7	TRBD2	17	CSARDVGLAGGYYEQYF	TGCAGTGCTAGAGATGTGGGACTAGCGGGCGGGTACTACGAGCAGTACTTC
TRBV4-3	NA	TRBJ2-4	NA	17	CASSQDPSHPAENIQYF	TGCGCCAGCAGCCAAGATCCTAGCCACCCTGCCGAAAACATTCAGTACTTC
TRBV5-1	few	TRBJ2-5	TRBD1	14	CASSYRTGLETQYF	TGCGCCAGCAGCTACCGGACAGGTCTGGAGACCCAGTACTTC
TRBV11-2	NA	TRBJ1-1	NA	16	CASSLWTDSMDTEAFF	TGTGCCAGCAGCTTATGGACAGATTCAATGGACACTGAAGCTTTCTTT
TRBV4-3	few	TRBJ1-5	NA	13	CASSQDEEQPQHF	TGCGCCAGCAGCCAAGATGAAGAACAGCCCCAGCATTTT
TRBV28	NA	TRBJ2-5	NA	13	CASSSPGSYERYF	TGTGCCAGCAGTTCCCCAGGGTCCTACGAGCGGTACTTC
TRBV30	NA	TRBJ1-5	NA	12	CAWSVINQPQHF	TGTGCCTGGAGTGTAATCAATCAGCCCCAGCATTTT
TRBV27	once	TRBJ1-1	NA	14	CASRAQRENTEAFF	TGTGCCAGCAGGGCCCAACGCGAGAACACTGAAGCTTTCTTT
TRBV12-5	few	TRBJ2-1	TRBD1	15	CASGSRDRGLGEQFF	TGTGCTAGTGGTTCCCGGGACAGGGGGCTCGGTGAGCAGTTCTTC
TRBV12-3/TRBV12-4	NA	TRBJ1-2	TRBD1	16	CASSSIGQGWDYGYTF	TGTGCCAGCAGTTCCATCGGACAGGGATGGGACTATGGCTACACCTTC
TRBV20-1	NA	TRBJ2-5	NA	11	CSAPSQKTQYF	TGCAGTGCCCCTAGCCAGAAGACCCAGTACTTC
TRBV20-1	NA	TRBJ1-2	NA	13	CSAETRTDYGYTF	TGCAGTGCGGAGACTCGGACAGACTATGGCTACACCTTC
TRBV7-2	NA	TRBJ2-1	NA	13	CASSPDHYNEQFF	TGTGCCAGCAGCCCTGACCACTACAATGAGCAGTTCTTC
TRBV20-1	NA	TRBJ2-7	NA	16	CSATQRRGFGTYEQYF	TGCAGTGCTACCCAAAGGCGGGGTTTTGGAACCTACGAGCAGTACTTC
TRBV20-1	NA	TRBJ2-5	TRBD1	16	CSARVYGQGRQETQYF	TGCAGTGCTAGAGTGTATGGACAGGGACGTCAAGAGACCCAGTACTTC
TRBV12-3/TRBV12-4	many	TRBJ2-7	NA	14	CASTGTEMLGEQYF	TGTGCCAGCACGGGAACAGAAATGTTGGGAGAGCAGTACTTC
TRBV7-2	few	TRBJ2-3	TRBD2	13	CASSQLAGYTQYF	TGTGCCAGCAGCCAACTAGCGGGGTATACGCAGTATTTT
TRBV10-3	NA	TRBJ1-1	NA	15	CAISPSADSRTEAFF	TGTGCCATCAGTCCGTCGGCGGACTCGAGGACTGAAGCTTTCTTT
TRBV20-1	few	TRBJ2-7	NA	15	CSARDAKGQIPEQYF	TGCAGTGCTAGAGATGCCAAGGGACAAATACCTGAGCAGTACTTC
TRBV7-2	NA	TRBJ1-5	NA	16	CASSVGRGNFKQPQHF	TGTGCCAGCAGCGTAGGACGGGGGAACTTCAAACAGCCCCAGCATTTT
TRBV6-1	once	TRBJ2-7	TRBD1	13	CASSGTGMNEQYF	TGTGCCAGCAGTGGGACAGGGATGAATGAGCAGTACTTC
TRBV7-9	NA	TRBJ2-1	NA	13	CASSLAGTKGQFF	TGTGCCAGCAGCTTAGCTGGCACTAAAGGGCAGTTCTTC
TRBV28	few	TRBJ2-1	NA	14	CASSSGEAYNEQFF	TGTGCCAGCAGTTCAGGGGAGGCTTACAATGAGCAGTTCTTC
TRBV5-1	NA	TRBJ2-2	NA	16	CASSLEPAGPSGELFF	TGCGCCAGCAGCTTGGAGCCAGCGGGCCCCTCCGGGGAGCTGTTTTTT
TRBV28	few	TRBJ2-4	TRBD2	16	CASRVGTSRAKNIQYF	TGTGCCAGCAGGGTCGGGACTAGCCGAGCCAAAAACATTCAGTACTTC
TRBV12-3/TRBV12-4	NA	TRBJ2-6	NA	15	CASSLYLSGANVLTF	TGTGCCAGCAGTTTGTACCTCTCTGGGGCCAACGTCCTGACTTTC
TRBV28	NA	TRBJ2-1	NA	15	CASTSRGPFRNEQFF	TGTGCCAGCACCTCCCGGGGACCCTTCCGCAATGAGCAGTTCTTC
TRBV9	NA	TRBJ2-1	TRBD2	16	CASSVDGAGINKEQFF	TGTGCCAGCAGCGTAGACGGAGCGGGGATTAACAAGGAGCAGTTCTTC
TRBV27	NA	TRBJ2-7	TRBD1	19	CASSHPGQGAHYDYNEQYF	TGTGCCAGCAGCCACCCGGGACAGGGGGCCCATTACGACTATAATGAGCAGTACTTC
TRBV6-5	few	TRBJ2-3	TRBD2	15	CASSYTSGRMDTQYF	TGTGCCAGCAGTTACACTAGCGGGAGAATGGATACGCAGTATTTT
TRBV4-3	NA	TRBJ1-4	NA	13	CASSQGGWEKLFF	TGCGCCAGCAGCCAAGGGGGGTGGGAAAAACTGTTTTTT
TRBV29-1	NA	TRBJ1-4	NA	14	CSVRTWTGNEKLFF	TGCAGCGTCCGCACCTGGACGGGCAATGAAAAACTGTTTTTT
TRBV6-6	NA	TRBJ2-5	NA	13	CASVNLGSNEQYF	TGTGCCAGCGTAAATCTTGGTTCTAATGAGCAGTACTTC
TRBV12-3/TRBV12-4	few	TRBJ2-7	NA	13	CASSFLESYEQYF	TGTGCCAGCAGTTTCCTGGAATCCTACGAGCAGTACTTC
TRBV4-1	NA	TRBJ2-3	NA	13	CASSYGFSDTQYF	TGCGCCAGCAGCTACGGCTTCTCGGATACGCAGTATTTT
TRBV11-2	few	TRBJ1-4	NA	14	CASSQDRRNEKLFF	TGTGCCAGCAGCCAGGACAGACGTAATGAAAAACTGTTTTTT
TRBV6-5	NA	TRBJ2-5	NA	18	CASSYLSGRRLSYNEQYF	TGTGCCAGCAGTTACTTATCGGGGCGGCGCCTGTCCTACAATGAGCAGTACTTC